The table lists the clone carrying this T cell receptor (beta chain) with a few counts. Per the original methods: Using reference gene primer amplification, nucleated cell counts were estimated. Assay: immunoSEQ multiplex PCR; the TCRdb copy retains only in-frame clones and omits some. V, J and clone size derive from that table, while D and trimming were established from the DNA sequence. The data hold around 130,000 clones, with about 77% observed a single time. These data come from a study of blood T cell repertoires in COVID-19. For the study at large: The United States, Italy and Spain supplied acute and convalescent COVID-19 samples. The analysed material was cDNA or gDNA that came from T cells, B-cell-depleted T cells, or PBMCs.

Trimming removed 8 bases from V and 0 bases from J, with 7 bases in between. The CDR3 is made up of 12 amino acids. Sample: peripheral blood. The chain uses TRBV12-3 or TRBV12-4 and TRBJ1-1; D is unresolved. This TCR was sampled from a man older than 75 with acute or convalescent COVID-19. The chain's CDR3 is CASRAVNTEAFF. CDR3 DNA sequence: TGTGCCAGCCGTGCGGTGAACACTGAAGCTTTCTTT.